This T cell receptor beta chain was captured by sequencing in a study of OX40 agonist ivuxolimab in advanced cancers. Study overall: The dose of intravenous ivuxolimab that patients received every 2 weeks ranged from 0.01 to 10 mg/kg. It was permissible to have had prior anti-PD-1, anti-PD-L1 or anti-CTLA-4 therapy, and approximately 40% had some. Overall study findings and caveats: Several nonresponders also turned out to have low normalized T-cell clonal expansion. With doses of 0.1 to 3.0 mg/kg, CD4+ and CD8+ blood T cells had undergone clonal expansion by week 6.

Germline V gene lookup returns CDR1 ENHRY and CDR2 SYGVKD. The CDR3 consists of 16 residues. Trimming shortened V by 0 bases and J by 6 bases, and 12 bases separated the two germline ends. Sequenced by immunoSEQ multiplex PCR; TCRdb stores in-frame clones only, minus some. The sample shows about 100,000 clones, roughly 89% of them seen only once. To note about this clone: Its antigen is not identified.

Material: CD4+ or CD8+ T cells sorted from blood, obtained in a trial of the OX40 agonist ivuxolimab. The chain couples TRBV10-3 to TRBJ1-6; a weak D match, TRBD1 (6 bases). The receptor was derived from an adult with an advanced solid tumor such as melanoma, head and neck, liver or kidney cancer. CDR3 coding DNA: TGTGCCATCAGTGAGTCGAGGGGCAGGGGTAATTCACCCCTCCACTTT. Its translation: CAISESRGRGNSPLHF.